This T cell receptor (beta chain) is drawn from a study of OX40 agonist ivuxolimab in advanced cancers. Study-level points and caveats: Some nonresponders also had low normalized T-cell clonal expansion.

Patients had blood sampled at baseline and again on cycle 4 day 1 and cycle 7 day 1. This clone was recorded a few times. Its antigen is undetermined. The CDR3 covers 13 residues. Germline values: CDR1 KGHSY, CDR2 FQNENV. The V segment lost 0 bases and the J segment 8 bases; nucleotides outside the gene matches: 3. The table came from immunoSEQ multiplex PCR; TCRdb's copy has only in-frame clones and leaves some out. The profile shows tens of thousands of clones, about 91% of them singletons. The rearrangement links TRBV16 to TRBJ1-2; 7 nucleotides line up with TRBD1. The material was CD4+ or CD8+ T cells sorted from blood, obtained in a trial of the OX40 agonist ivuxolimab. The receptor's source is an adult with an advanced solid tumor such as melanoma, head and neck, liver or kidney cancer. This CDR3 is CASSQSGQAGYTF. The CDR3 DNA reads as TGTGCCAGCAGCCAATCCGGACAGGCAGGCTACACCTTC.